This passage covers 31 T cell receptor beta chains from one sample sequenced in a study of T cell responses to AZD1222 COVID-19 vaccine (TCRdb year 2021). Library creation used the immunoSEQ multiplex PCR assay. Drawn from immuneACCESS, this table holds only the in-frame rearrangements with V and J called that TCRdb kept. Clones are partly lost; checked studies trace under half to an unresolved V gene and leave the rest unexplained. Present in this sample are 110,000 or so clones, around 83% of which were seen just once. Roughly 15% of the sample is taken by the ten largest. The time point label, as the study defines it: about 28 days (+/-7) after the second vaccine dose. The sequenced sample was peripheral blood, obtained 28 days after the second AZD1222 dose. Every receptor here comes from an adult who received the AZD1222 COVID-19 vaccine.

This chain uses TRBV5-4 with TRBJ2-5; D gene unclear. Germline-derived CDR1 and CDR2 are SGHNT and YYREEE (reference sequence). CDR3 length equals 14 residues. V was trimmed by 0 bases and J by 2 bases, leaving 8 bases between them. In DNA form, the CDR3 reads TGTGCCAGCAGCTTGGAGACGTTTCAAGAGACCCAGTACTTC. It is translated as CASSLETFQETQYF.

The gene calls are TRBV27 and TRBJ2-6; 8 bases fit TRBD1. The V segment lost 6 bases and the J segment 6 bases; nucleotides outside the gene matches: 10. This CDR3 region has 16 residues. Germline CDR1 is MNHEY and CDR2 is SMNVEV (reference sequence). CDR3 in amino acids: CASSKAGGVMANVLTF. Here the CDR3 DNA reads TGTGCCAGCAGCAAGGCAGGGGGCGTAATGGCCAACGTCCTGACTTTC. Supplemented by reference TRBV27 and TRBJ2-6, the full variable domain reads EAQVTQNPRYLITVTGKKLTVTCSQNMNHEYMSWYRQDPGLGLRQIYYSMNVEVTDKGDVPEGYKVSRKEKRNFPLILESPSPNQTSLYFCASSKAGGVMANVLTFGAGSRLTVL.

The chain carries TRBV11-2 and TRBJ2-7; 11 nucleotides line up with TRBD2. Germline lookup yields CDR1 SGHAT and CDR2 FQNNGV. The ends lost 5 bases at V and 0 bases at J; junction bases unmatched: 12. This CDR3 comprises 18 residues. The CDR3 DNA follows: TGTGCCAGCAGCCCGAGTGCTAGCGGGAGGTGGGCCTCCTACGAGCAGTACTTC. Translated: CASSPSASGRWASYEQYF.

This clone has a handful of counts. CDR3 sequence: CASSPGGTPSSYNEQFF. In nucleotides, the CDR3 is TGTGCCAGCAGCCCGGGGGGGACGCCTAGCTCCTACAATGAGCAGTTCTTC. The J gene is TRBJ2-1, the V gene TRBV5-4; 8 positions agree with TRBD2. V lost 4 bases and J lost 0; bases outside the gene matches: 9. CDR1 is SGHNT, CDR2 YYREEE, per germline (reference sequence). This CDR3 comprises 17 residues. Drawing the rest from reference TRBV5-4 and TRBJ2-1, the complete variable domain is ETGVTQSPTHLIKTRGQQVTLRCSSQSGHNTVSWYQQALGQGPQFIFQYYREEENGRGNFPPRFSGLQFPNYSSELNVNALELDDSALYLCASSPGGTPSSYNEQFFGPGTRLTVL.

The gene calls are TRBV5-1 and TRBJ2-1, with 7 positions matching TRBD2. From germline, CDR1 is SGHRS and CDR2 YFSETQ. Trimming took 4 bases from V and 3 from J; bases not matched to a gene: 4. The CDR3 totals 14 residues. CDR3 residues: CASSTTSDYNEQFF. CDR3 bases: TGCGCCAGCAGCACCACTAGCGACTACAATGAGCAGTTCTTC. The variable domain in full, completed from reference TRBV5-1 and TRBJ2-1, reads KAGVTQTPRYLIKTRGQQVTLSCSPISGHRSVSWYQQTPGQGLQFLFEYFSETQRNKGNFPGRFSGRQFSNSRSEMNVSTLELGDSALYLCASSTTSDYNEQFFGPGTRLTVL.

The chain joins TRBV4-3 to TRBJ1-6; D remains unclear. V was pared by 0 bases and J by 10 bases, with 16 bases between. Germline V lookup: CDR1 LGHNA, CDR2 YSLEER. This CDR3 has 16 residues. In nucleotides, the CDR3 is TGCGCCAGCAGCCAAGATTCAGCGAGCGCCCACTCACCCCTCCACTTT. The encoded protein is CASSQDSASAHSPLHF.

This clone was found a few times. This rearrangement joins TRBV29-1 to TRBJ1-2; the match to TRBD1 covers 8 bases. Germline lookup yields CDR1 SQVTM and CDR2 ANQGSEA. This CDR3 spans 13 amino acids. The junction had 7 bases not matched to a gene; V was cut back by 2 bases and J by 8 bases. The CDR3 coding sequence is TGCAGCGTTGAAAAAGAGGACAGGGAAGGCTACACCTTC. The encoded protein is CSVEKEDREGYTF.

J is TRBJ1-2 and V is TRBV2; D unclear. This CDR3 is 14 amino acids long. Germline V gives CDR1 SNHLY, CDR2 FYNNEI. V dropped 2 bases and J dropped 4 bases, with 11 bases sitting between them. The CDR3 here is CASSENSGSYGYTF. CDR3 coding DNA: TGTGCCAGCAGTGAAAACAGTGGGTCCTATGGCTACACCTTC.

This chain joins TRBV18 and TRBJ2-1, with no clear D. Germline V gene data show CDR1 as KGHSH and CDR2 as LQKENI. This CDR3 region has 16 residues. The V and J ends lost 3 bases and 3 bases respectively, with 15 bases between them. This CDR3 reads CASSPKATAGYNEQFF. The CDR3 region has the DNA TGTGCCAGCTCACCTAAAGCAACTGCCGGCTACAATGAGCAGTTCTTC.

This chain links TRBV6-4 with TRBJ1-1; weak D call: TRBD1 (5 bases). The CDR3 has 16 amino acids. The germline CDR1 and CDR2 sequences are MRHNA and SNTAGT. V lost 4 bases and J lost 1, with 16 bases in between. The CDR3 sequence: CASSGGSVTGNTEAFF. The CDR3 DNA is TGTGCCAGCAGTGGCGGGTCGGTTACAGGGAACACTGAAGCTTTCTTT.

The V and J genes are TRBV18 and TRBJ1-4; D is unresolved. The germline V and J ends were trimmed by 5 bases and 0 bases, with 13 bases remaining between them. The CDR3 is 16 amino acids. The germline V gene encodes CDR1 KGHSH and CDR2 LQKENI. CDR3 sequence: CASSSTQTATNEKLFF. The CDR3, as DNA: TGTGCCAGCTCATCTACCCAGACTGCAACTAATGAAAAACTGTTTTTT.

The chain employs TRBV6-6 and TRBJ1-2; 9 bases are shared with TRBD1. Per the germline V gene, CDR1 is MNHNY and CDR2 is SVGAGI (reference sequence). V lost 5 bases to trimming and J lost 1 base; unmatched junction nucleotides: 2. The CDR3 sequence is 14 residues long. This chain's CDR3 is CASSGTGSNYGYTF. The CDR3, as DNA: TGTGCCAGCAGTGGGACAGGGAGTAACTATGGCTACACCTTC.

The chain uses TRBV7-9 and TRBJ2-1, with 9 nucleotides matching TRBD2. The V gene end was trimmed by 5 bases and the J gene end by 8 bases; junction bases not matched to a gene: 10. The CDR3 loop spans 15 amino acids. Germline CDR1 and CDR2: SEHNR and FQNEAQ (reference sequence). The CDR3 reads CASSALAGVLHEQFF. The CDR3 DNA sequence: TGTGCCAGCAGCGCTTTAGCGGGAGTCCTCCATGAGCAGTTCTTC.

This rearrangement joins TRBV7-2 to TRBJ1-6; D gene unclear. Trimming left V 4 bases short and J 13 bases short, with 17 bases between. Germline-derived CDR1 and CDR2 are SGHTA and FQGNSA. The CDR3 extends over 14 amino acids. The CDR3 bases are TGTGCCAGCAGCTCCTCTAGGAGGGCGCAGCCCCTCCACTTT. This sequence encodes CASSSSRRAQPLHF.

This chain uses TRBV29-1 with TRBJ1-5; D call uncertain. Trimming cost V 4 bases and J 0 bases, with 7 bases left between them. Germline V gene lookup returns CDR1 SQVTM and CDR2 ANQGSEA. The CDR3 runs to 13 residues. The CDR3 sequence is CSVAQNSNQPQHF. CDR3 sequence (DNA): TGCAGCGTTGCACAGAATAGCAATCAGCCCCAGCATTTT.

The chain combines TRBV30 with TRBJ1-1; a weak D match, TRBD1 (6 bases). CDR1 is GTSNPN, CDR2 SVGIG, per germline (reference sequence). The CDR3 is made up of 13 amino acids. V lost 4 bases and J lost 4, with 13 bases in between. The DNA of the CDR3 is TGTGCCTGGACCACAGGGAGCAGCACTGAAGCTTTCTTT. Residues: CAWTTGSSTEAFF.

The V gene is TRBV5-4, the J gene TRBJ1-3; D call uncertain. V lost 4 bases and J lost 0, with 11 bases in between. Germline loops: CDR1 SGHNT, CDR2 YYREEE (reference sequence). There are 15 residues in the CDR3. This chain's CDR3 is CASSPVVNSGNTIYF. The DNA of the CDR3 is TGTGCCAGCAGCCCAGTGGTGAACTCTGGAAACACCATATATTTT.

The CDR3, as DNA: TGTGCCAGCAGTATGCGACAGGGCCACGAGCAGTACTTC. Protein product: CASSMRQGHEQYF. The V gene is TRBV6-5, the J gene TRBJ2-7; 7 bases fit TRBD1. The CDR3 totals 13 residues. The V gene end was trimmed by 5 bases and the J gene end by 5 bases; junction bases not matched to a gene: 6. In germline, CDR1 is MNHEY, CDR2 SVGAGI.

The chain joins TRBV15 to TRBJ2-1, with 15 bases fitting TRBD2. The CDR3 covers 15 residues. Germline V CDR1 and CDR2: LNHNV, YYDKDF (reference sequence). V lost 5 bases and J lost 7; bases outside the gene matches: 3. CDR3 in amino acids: CATSLGTSGRNEQFF. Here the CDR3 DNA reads TGTGCCACCAGCTTGGGGACTAGCGGGAGGAATGAGCAGTTCTTC.

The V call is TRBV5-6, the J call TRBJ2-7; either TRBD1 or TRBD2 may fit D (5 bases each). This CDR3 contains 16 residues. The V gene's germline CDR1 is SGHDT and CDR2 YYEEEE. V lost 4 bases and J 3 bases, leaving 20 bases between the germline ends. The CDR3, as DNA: TGTGCCAGCAGCCCCGCTACCGGGACCGATTGCTACGAGCAGTACTTC. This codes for CASSPATGTDCYEQYF.

The CDR3 DNA follows: TGTGCCAGTAGGAGAAGCGGGGGCAGCTCCTACAATGAGCAGTTCTTC. Protein: CASRRSGGSSYNEQFF. This rearrangement joins TRBV19 to TRBJ2-1, with 8 bases identical to TRBD2. Looked up from germline, CDR1 is LNHDA and CDR2 is SQIVND (reference sequence). CDR3 length equals 16 residues. V lost 6 bases and J lost 0; bases outside the gene matches: 7.

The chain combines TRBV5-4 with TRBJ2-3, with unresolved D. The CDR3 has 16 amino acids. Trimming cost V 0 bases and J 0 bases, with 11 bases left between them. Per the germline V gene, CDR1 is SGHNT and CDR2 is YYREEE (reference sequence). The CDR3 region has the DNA TGTGCCAGCAGCTTGGGGTTAGCAGAAAGCACAGATACGCAGTATTTT. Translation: CASSLGLAESTDTQYF. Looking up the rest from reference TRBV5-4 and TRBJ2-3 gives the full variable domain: ETGVTQSPTHLIKTRGQQVTLRCSSQSGHNTVSWYQQALGQGPQFIFQYYREEENGRGNFPPRFSGLQFPNYSSELNVNALELDDSALYLCASSLGLAESTDTQYFGPGTRLTVL.

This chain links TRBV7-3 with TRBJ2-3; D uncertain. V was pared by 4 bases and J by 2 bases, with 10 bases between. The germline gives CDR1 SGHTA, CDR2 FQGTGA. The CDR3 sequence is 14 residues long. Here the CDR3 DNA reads TGTGCCAGCAGCTCTTCGGGCCTCACAGATACGCAGTATTTT. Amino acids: CASSSSGLTDTQYF.

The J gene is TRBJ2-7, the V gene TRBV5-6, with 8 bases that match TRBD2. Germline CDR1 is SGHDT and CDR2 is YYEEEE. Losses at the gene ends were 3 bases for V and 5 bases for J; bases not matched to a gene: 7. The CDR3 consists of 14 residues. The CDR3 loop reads CASSSIAGFHEQYF. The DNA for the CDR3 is TGTGCCAGCAGCTCCATAGCGGGGTTCCACGAGCAGTACTTC. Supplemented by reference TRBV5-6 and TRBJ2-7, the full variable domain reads DAGVTQSPTHLIKTRGQQVTLRCSPKSGHDTVSWYQQALGQGPQFIFQYYEEEERQRGNFPDRFSGHQFPNYSSELNVNALLLGDSALYLCASSSIAGFHEQYFGPGTRLTVT.

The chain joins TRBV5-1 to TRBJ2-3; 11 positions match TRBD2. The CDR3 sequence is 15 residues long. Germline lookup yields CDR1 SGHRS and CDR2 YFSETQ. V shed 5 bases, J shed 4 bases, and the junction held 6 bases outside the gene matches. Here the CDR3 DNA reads TGCGCCAGCAGGGGTAGCGGGAGGGCATCAGATACGCAGTATTTT. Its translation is CASRGSGRASDTQYF.

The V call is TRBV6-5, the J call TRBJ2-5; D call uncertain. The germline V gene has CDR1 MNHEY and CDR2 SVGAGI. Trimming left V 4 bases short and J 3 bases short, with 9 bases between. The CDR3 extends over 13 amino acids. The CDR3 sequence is CASSLPGKETQYF. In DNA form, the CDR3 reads TGTGCCAGCAGTTTGCCAGGAAAAGAGACCCAGTACTTC.

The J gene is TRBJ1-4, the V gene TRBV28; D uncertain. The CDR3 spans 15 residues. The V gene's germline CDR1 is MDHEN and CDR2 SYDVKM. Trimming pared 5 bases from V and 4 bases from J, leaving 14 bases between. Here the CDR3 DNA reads TGTGCCAGCAGTAACCTCGGGAGGAATAATGAAAAACTGTTTTTT. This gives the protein CASSNLGRNNEKLFF.

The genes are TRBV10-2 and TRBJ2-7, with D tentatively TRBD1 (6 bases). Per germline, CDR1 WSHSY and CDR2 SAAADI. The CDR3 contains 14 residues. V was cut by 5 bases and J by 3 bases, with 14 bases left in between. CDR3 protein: CASSHVQGFYEQYF. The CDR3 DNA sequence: TGCGCCAGCAGTCACGTACAGGGATTCTACGAGCAGTACTTC.

This chain's CDR3 is CASSLAGGLETQYF. The CDR3 coding sequence is TGCGCCAGCAGCTTGGCGGGGGGGCTCGAGACCCAGTACTTC. The V call is TRBV5-1, the J call TRBJ2-5; 8 nucleotides agree with TRBD2. The CDR3 extends over 14 amino acids. After removal of 0 bases from V and 5 bases from J, the junction contained 3 bases not matched to a gene. Per germline, CDR1 SGHRS and CDR2 YFSETQ.

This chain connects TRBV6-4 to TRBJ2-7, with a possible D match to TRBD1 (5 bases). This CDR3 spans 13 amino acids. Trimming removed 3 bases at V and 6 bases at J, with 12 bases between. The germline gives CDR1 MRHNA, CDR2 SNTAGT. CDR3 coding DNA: TGTGCCAGCAGTGAAGGGGCAGGAACCGAGCAGTACTTC. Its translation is CASSEGAGTEQYF.

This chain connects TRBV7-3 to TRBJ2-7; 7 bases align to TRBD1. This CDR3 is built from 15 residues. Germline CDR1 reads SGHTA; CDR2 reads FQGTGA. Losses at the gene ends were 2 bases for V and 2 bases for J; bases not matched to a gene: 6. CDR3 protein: CASSLQGQGAYEQYF. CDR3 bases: TGTGCCAGCAGCTTACAGGGTCAGGGGGCCTACGAGCAGTACTTC.